This T cell receptor beta chain came from a study of radiation and T cells in renal cell carcinoma. Whole-study context: Nephrectomy followed 15 Gy stereotactic body radiation by 4 weeks.

Germline values: CDR1 MNHNS, CDR2 SASEGT. The CDR3 sequence is 15 residues long. J lost 2 bases, V lost 4 bases, and 7 bases had no gene match. This clone was recorded once. Its antigen is as yet unknown. Overall study results and limits: Pretreatment tumor biopsies were lacking, so baseline clonotypes are unknown. Top tumor clonotypes rose in blood 2 weeks post-radiation, then contracted.

Time point meaning: blood 2 weeks post-SBRT. Treatment denoted: 15 Gy SBRT to primary tumor, nephrectomy 4 weeks later. The table came from immunoSEQ multiplex PCR; TCRdb's copy has only in-frame clones and leaves some out. The data hold some 120,000 clones, with more than 80% observed a single time. The starting material was blood, obtained from a patient whose treatment included radiotherapy and nephrectomy. The chain has TRBV6-1 and TRBJ2-7; 8 nucleotides agree with TRBD1. This clonotype originated in a woman aged 60-70 years with renal cell carcinoma. The CDR3 spells CASSVGTGSTYEQYF. In nucleotides, the CDR3 is TGTGCCAGCAGTGTAGGGACAGGAAGCACCTACGAGCAGTACTTC.